One T cell receptor (beta chain) is described in this entry. Its antigen remains unidentified. Base qualities are missing; no much larger clone stands one base away. The cohort was made up of 500 to 800 healthy bone marrow donors. At the time of sampling, every cohort member was nominally healthy, though immune exposures that went unrecorded were likely present. The donor was CMV seronegative and belonged to the group of approximately 320 seronegative cohort members. Every donor gave a peripheral blood sample, and the peripheral blood mononuclear cells from that sample were used for TCR beta sequencing. Genomic DNA was extracted from the blood cell samples with the Qiagen DNeasy Blood Extraction Kit. Library preparation used the immunoSEQ multiplex PCR assay. A mixture of 60 forward primers for TCR Vbeta segments and 13 reverse primers for TCR Jbeta segments was used in the multiplex PCR. The CDR3 region of rearranged TCR beta genes was amplified from genomic DNA by a multiplex PCR assay. The amplified TCR beta libraries were sequenced on the Illumina HiSeq System as 87-base-pair reads. In the authors' own workflow: Across the 500 to 750 repertoires, a later analysis counted 60 million to 90 million unique TCR beta chains, 9.5 million to 12 million of which were shared by at least two donors. Raw reads were error-corrected and collapsed into unique sequences with a nearest-neighbor algorithm that merged closely related sequences to remove PCR and sequencing errors. Alignment of CDR3 sequences to IMGT reference sequences was used to assign V, D and J gene segments. For a sequence to be retained, a match of at least six nucleotides to both a V gene segment and a J gene segment was required. Rearrangements were called productive when the CDR3 lacked stop codons and stayed in frame with V and J; all others were non-productive. Following IMGT convention, CDR3 was defined as the stretch from the second conserved V-encoded cysteine up to the conserved J-encoded phenylalanine. In an earlier analysis of some 550 of the donors, sequences lacking an unambiguous match to a single V gene segment were excluded. In an earlier analysis of roughly 600 of the donors, a V segment was called functional when productive rearrangements were above 56.7%, and segregating when the standard deviation between donors exceeded 5%. To diagnose cytomegalovirus status from the catalog of TCR beta chain sequences, a statistical classification framework was built. A later analysis assigned V and J genes by comparing TCR nucleotide sequences with IMGT/GENE-DB human TR gene sequences. The TCRdist pipeline was used in a later analysis to assign CDR3 sequences and most-parsimonious VDJ recombination scenarios. In a later analysis, every TCR beta chain was defined by the combination of its CDR3 amino acid sequence and its V-gene family, and reads without a unique V-gene family were dropped. A later analysis removed over 500 highly shared, low-generation-probability nucleotide sequences to deal with suspected cross-contamination and a sequencing artifact. In a later analysis, a clonal expansion index was calculated for each public chain from normalized within-repertoire ranks of inferred template counts. In a later analysis, generation probabilities were computed with a VDJ recombination model fitted to out-of-frame rearrangements, and the resulting probabilities were checked against IGoR. Hypergeometric tests were used in a later analysis to score TCR-TCR, TCR-HLA and TCR-CMV co-occurrence, with a repertoire-size bias correction applied to the TCR pairs. To estimate false discovery rates, a later analysis permuted the HLA or CMV assignments 20 times. A later analysis grouped co-occurring TCRs with DBSCAN, adding TCRdist sequence similarity when clustering within HLA-allele-positive subsets. Co-occurrence clustering excluded repertoires with fewer than 30,000 or more than 120,000 public chains, plus five with anomalous nucleotide sharing. The clones in this table, taken by TCRdb from immuneACCESS, are in-frame only. Not every clone is retained; where verified, under half of the shortfall comes from an unresolved V gene, and the cause of the rest is unknown. Clone size and V and J calls were adopted from that table, with D and trimming inferred from the DNA. Counted in this sample were approximately 220,000 clones; more than 65% of them appeared once. Jointly, the top ten make up 0.63% of the sample.

V was cut back by 3 bases and J by 9 bases, leaving a gap of 17 bases between them. In the germline V gene, CDR1 corresponds to SGHRS and CDR2 to YFSETQ. Spanning cysteine to phenylalanine, the CDR3 consists of 14 amino acids. CDR3 DNA is the only sequence kept; it has 42 bases, read in frame from the first base. The data derive from a study of cytomegalovirus exposure and HLA in healthy donors (dated by TCRdb to the late 2010s). Concerning the study at large: An earlier analysis of under 600 of the donors reported 250 to 300 Gb of sequence data and some 100 million unique TCR beta sequences from about 180 million T cells. An early release that covered 640 HLA-typed donors contained approximately 290 gigabases of sequencing data and tens of millions of unique TCR sequences. A separate validation cohort of some 130 different subjects was used in addition to the approximately 610-subject first cohort. In a later genetic analysis, genome-wide SNP genotypes for about 65% of the roughly 700 donors were used, and that subset was treated as a discovery cohort. The study aimed to test whether cataloging public T cell receptors could reveal signatures of past pathogen exposure. Among over 350 genotyped donors of the cohort, an average of roughly 240,000 unique TCR beta nucleotide sequences were sequenced per donor, roughly 18% of them non-productive. In an earlier analysis of 587 of the donors, high-throughput TCR beta sequencing was used to judge whether each TCR beta V gene segment behaved as functional or pseudogenic. HLA typing covered class I and class II loci at four-digit resolution. The genetic ancestry cluster associated with self-reported Caucasian donors included 81% of the roughly 390 genotyped donors. Rather than drawing on any new phenotypic data, the later analysis identified candidate immune exposures from TCR beta sequences and the way those sequences occurred across donors. To predict cytomegalovirus infection status, the study combined high-throughput TCR immunosequencing, statistical association of individual TCRs with disease status, and machine learning. Because of strong linkage in the cohort, a handful of DR-DQ haplotypes were treated as single units for association and clustering. A later analysis re-examined previously published TCR beta repertoires from roughly 720 donors and added high-resolution HLA genotyping to investigate patterns of TCR occurrence. Donor age, sex, ethnicity and CMV serostatus were collected together with the repertoire data. The T cell repertoires of several hundred subjects were profiled by immunosequencing and related to cytomegalovirus serostatus. All discovery cohort repertoires had been generated using a single sequencing platform. The number of typed donors differed by locus: about 620-640 for A, B, C, DRB1 and DQB1; some 500 for DQA1; fewer than 610 for DPA1; and around 470 for DPB1. The research as a whole found: A further reported finding was that TCR beta sequences accurately predicted the HLA-A and HLA-B alleles for most subjects in the first cohort. In a later analysis, HLA-associated TCR beta chains were found to be more clonally expanded and to have lower generation probabilities than equally common non-associated chains. A later analysis associated some 17,000 TCR beta sequences with specific HLA alleles at a false discovery rate of 0.05. According to the authors, the approach could potentially be generalized to other disease states and immunological phenotypes. Linkage disequilibrium might explain the correlated functional status among segregating V segments, but an unknown experimental factor could not be ruled out. Some 16 rarely observed V segments, including chromosome 9 orphons, were excluded from the earlier analysis of a few hundred of the donors because counts were too low. Because some donors lacked HLA typing at each locus, the association tests relied only on the typed subset. In a later analysis, most CMV-associated TCR beta chains were found to appear HLA-restricted, with HLA associations seemingly driven largely by CMV exposure. Three of the identified cytomegalovirus-associated TCR beta chains were confirmed in vitro to be specific for cytomegalovirus antigens. When HLA alleles, especially DR and DQ, strongly co-occurred, TCR associations were difficult to assign to individual alleles. According to a later analysis, TCR association rates differed among HLA loci, with DRB1 alleles showing the most associated TCRs and HLA-C alleles showing the fewest. In a later genetic analysis, fewer N-insertions in productive TCRs were reported among donors in an Asian-associated ancestry cluster than the roughly 710-donor mean. Only TCR beta chains were sequenced in this cohort, and the absence of alpha or paired-chain data limited detectable features. Across donors, most TCR sequences were observed very rarely, whereas some public TCRs were present in many individuals. In an earlier analysis of some 500 of the donors, most TCR beta V segments appeared in productive rearrangements about 87% or about 30% of the time, broadly matching IMGT annotations. CMV serostatus was the only immune exposure information available for the cohort. A later analysis reported that several top co-occurrence clusters appeared linked to parvovirus B19, influenza, CMV and Epstein-Barr virus. A later genetic analysis associated a missense DCLRE1C variant with V-gene and J-gene trimming of TCR beta chains, and an independent cohort replicated the association. Some IMGT-functional V segments, including TRBV6-2 and TRBV6-3, could not be told apart with the 87-base-pair reads, so those segments were excluded. In both the original and validation cohorts, the classifier was reported to diagnose cytomegalovirus status with high specificity and sensitivity. A cluster of highly shared sequence variants was judged likely to be a technical artifact of the sequencing pipeline. Presence/absence analyses assumed roughly uniform sequencing depth across donors, an assumption that may not hold. The study gave a list of some 150 TCR beta chains associated with cytomegalovirus.

Input material: PBMCs. This clonotype originated in a man between 18 and 29 years old in good health and CMV-seronegative. The receptor chain draws on TRBV5-1 and TRBJ2-3; the best D guess is TRBD2, with 5 bases matching. The nucleotide sequence is given as TGCGCCAGCAGCTACGGACTCCGATCCCAAACGCAGTATTTT. It encodes CASSYGLRSQTQYF.